This TCR beta chain came from a study of shared clonotypes between healthy human individuals. General study findings and limits: Rarefaction demonstrated incomplete sorted-subset sequencing despite large depth.

V shed 6 bases and J 9 bases; nucleotides not matched to a gene: 8. From germline, CDR1 is SGHAT and CDR2 FQNNGV. This CDR3 comprises 13 residues. This clone occurred a few times. Its antigen is undetermined. The assay was immunoSEQ multiplex PCR, and TCRdb's table has in-frame clones only and misses some. The sample shows approximately 2.1 million clones, approximately 93% of them seen only once. Sequencing was carried out using naive CD4+ T cells from PBMCs. Stated subset: CD45RA+ positively selected. The TCR sequence derives from a man aged 18 to 29 in good health. Some clones in this sample may be carry-over from other donors' samples. V gene TRBV11-2 combines with J gene TRBJ1-1; TRBD1 matches at 9 bases. This chain's CDR3 is CASRQDRGRKAFF. CDR3 nucleotides: TGTGCCAGCAGGCAGGACAGGGGCCGTAAAGCTTTCTTT. Full variable domain (rest looked up from reference TRBV11-2 and TRBJ1-1): EAGVAQSPRYKIIEKRQSVAFWCNPISGHATLYWYQQILGQGPKLLIQFQNNGVVDDSQLPKDRFSAERLKGVDSTLKIQPAKLEDSAVYLCASRQDRGRKAFFGQGTRLTVV.